Detailed here is one T cell receptor beta chain. This CDR3 comprises 14 residues. The germline V gene encodes CDR1 LNHDA and CDR2 SQIVND (reference sequence). After removal of 5 bases from V and 7 bases from J, the junction contained 8 bases not matched to a gene. This specimen comes from a study of control samples from healthy donors and cancer patients. Clones were sequenced by immunoSEQ multiplex PCR, and TCRdb holds only the in-frame ones, with some missing. The sample has tens of thousands of clones, more than 75% seen once; the top ten hold more than 8.5%. The clonotype comes from a woman aged 60 to 75 with lung cancer. The chain employs TRBV19 and TRBJ1-2, with 9 bases aligning to TRBD1. What was sequenced was PBMCs. CDR3 residues: CASSATDRGGGYTF. CDR3 nucleotides: TGTGCCAGTAGTGCAACGGACAGGGGAGGTGGCTACACCTTC.